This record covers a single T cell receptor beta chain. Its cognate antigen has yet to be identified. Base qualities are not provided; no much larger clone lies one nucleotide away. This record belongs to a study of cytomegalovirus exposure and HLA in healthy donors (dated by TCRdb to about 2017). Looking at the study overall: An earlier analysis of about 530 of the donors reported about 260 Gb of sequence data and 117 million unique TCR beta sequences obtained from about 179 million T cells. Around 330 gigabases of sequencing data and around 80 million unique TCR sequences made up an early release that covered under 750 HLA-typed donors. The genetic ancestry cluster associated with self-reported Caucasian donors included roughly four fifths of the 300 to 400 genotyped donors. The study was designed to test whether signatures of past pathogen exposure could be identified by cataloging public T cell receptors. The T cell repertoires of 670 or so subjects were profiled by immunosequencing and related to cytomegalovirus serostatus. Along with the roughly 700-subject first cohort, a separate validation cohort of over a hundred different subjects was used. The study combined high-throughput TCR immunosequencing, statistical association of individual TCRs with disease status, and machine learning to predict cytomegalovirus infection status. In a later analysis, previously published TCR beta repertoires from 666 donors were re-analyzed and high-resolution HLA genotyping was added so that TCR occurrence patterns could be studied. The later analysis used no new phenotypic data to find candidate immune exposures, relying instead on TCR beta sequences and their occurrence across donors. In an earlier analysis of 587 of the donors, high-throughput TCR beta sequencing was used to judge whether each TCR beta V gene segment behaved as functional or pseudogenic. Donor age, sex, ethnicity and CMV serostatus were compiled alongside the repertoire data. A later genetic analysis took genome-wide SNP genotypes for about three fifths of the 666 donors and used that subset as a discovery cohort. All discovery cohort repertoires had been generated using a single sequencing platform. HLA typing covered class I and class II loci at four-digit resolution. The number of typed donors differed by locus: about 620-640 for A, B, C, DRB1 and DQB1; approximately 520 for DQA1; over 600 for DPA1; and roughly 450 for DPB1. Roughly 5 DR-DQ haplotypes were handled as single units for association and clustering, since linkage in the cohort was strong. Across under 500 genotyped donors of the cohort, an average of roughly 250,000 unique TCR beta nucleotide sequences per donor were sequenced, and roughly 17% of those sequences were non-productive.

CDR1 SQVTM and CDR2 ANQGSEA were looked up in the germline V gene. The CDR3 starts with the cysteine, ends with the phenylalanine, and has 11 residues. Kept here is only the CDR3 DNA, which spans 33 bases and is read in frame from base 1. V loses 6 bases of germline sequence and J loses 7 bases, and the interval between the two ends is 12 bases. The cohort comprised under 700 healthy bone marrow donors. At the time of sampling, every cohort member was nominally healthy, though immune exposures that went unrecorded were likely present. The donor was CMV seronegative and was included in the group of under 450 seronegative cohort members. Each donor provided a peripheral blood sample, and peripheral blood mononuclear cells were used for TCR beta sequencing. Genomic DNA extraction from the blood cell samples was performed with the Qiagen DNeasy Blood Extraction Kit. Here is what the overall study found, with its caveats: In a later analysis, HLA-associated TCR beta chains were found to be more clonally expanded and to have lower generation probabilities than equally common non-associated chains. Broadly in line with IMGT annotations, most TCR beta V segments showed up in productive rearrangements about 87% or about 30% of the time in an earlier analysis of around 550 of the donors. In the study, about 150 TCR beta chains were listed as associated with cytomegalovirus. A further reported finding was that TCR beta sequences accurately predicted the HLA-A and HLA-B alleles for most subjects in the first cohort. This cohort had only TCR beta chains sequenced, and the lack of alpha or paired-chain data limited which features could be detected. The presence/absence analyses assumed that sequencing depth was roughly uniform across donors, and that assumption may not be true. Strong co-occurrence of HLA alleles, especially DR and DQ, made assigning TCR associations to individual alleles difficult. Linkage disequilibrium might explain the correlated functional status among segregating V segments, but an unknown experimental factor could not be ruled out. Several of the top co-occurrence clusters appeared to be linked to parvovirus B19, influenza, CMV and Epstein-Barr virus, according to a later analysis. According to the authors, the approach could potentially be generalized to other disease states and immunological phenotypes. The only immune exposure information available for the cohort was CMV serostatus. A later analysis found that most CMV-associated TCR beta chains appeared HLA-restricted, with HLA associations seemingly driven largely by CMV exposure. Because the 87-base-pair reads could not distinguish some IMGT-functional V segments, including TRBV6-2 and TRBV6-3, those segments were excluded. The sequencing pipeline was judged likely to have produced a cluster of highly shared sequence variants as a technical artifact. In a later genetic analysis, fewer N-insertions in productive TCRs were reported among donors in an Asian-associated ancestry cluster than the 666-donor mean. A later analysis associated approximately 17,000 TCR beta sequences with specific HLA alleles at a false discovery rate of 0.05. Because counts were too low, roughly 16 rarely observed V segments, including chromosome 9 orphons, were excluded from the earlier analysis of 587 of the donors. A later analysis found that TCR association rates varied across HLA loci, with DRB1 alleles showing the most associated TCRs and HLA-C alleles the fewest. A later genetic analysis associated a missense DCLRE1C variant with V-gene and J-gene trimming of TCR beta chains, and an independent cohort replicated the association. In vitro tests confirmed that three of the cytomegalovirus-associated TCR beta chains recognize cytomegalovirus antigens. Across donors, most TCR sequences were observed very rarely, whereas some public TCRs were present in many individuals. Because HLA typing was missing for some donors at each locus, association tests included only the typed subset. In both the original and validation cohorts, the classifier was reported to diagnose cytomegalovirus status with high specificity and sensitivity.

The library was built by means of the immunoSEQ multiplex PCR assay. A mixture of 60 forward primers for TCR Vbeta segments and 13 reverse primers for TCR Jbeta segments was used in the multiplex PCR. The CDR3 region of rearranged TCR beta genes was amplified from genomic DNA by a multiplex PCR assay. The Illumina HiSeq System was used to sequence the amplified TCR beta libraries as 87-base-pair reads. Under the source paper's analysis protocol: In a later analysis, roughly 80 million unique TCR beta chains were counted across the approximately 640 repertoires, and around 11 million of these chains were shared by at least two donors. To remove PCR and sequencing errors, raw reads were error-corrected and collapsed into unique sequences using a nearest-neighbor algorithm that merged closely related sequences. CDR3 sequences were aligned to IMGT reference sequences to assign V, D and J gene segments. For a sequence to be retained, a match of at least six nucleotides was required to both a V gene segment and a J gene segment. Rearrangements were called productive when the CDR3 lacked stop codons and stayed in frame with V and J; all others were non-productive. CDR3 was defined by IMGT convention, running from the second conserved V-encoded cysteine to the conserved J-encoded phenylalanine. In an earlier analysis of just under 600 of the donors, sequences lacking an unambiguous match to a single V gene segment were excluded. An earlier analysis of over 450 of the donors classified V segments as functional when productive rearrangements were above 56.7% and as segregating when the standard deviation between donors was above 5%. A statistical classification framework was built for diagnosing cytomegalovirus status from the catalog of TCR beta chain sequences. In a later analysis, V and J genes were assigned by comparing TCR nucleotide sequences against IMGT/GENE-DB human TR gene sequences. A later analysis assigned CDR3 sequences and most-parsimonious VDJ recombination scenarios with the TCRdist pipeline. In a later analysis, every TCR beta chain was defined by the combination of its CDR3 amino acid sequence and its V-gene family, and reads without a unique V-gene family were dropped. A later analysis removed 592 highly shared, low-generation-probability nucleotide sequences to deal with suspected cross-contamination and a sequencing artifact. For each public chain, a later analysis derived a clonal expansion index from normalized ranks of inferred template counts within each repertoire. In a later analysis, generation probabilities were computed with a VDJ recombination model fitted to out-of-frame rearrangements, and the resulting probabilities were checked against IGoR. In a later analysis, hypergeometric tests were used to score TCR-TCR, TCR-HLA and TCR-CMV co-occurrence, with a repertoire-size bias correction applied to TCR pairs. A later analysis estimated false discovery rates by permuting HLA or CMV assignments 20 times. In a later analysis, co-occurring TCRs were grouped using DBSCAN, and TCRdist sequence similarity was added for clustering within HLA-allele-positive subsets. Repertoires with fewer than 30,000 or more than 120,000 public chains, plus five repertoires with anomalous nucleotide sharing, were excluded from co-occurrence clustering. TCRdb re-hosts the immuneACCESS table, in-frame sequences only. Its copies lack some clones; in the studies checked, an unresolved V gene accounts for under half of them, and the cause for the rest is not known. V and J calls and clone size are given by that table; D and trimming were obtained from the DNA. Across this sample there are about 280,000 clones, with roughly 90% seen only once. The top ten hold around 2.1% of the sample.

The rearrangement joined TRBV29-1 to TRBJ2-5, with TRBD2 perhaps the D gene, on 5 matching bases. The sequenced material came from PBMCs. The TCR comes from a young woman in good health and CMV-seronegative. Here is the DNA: TGCAGCGTGCAGGAGGCTCCGACCCAGTACTTC. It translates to CSVQEAPTQYF. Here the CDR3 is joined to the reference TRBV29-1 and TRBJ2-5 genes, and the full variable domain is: SAVISQKPSRDICQRGTSLTIQCQVDSQVTMMFWYRQQPGQSLTLIATANQGSEATYESGFVIDKFPISRPNLTFSTLTVSNMSPEDSSIYLCSVQEAPTQYFGPGTRLLVL.